The 14 T cell receptor beta chains below come from one sample, sequenced in a study of T-cell memory formation after mild COVID-19. TCRdb reanalysed the 5' RACE reads using MiXCR and keeps one entry per CDR3 protein. The profile shows 400,000 to 550,000 distinct CDR3 sequences, nearly 25% of them singletons. Sequences were obtained from PBMCs or a T cell subset sorted from them (not recorded which). The receptors here all came from an adult woman who had mild COVID-19 (a few samples of this study predate the infection). Cell type and time point are not known.

This clonotype has only a few counts. At one of its ends the junction is not consistent with the germline gene, which may arise from a read error. V usage is TRBV12-3 or TRBV12-4 and J usage is TRBJ2-1; TRBD2 aligns across 11 bases. The CDR3 sequence is 15 residues long. This CDR3 reads CASSVAGGGYNEQFF. The DNA for the CDR3 is TGTGCCAGCAGTGTAGCGGGAGGGGGGTACAATGAGCAGTTCTTC.

This clonotype has a handful of counts. The rearrangement joins TRBV7-8 to TRBJ2-7; D is perhaps TRBD2 (6 bases). This CDR3 has 13 residues. The germline V gene has CDR1 SGHVS and CDR2 FQNEAQ. Trimming removed 2 bases from V and 1 base from J, with 6 bases in between. The CDR3: CASSLRESYEQYF. As DNA, the CDR3 is TGTGCCAGCAGCTTACGGGAGTCCTACGAGCAGTACTTC.

This clonotype was seen many times. V gene TRBV5-1 combines with J gene TRBJ2-6; no clear D. V lost 3 bases and J lost 2, with 21 bases in between. The CDR3 covers 19 residues. The germline V gene encodes CDR1 SGHRS and CDR2 YFSETQ. CDR3 coding DNA: TGCGCCAGCAGCTCAAGACGGGTCGCTCCTTCCCCTGGGGCCAACGTCCTGACTTTC. Its translation: CASSSRRVAPSPGANVLTF.

V is TRBV5-1 and J is TRBJ1-1; 7 nucleotides align to TRBD1. Per germline, CDR1 SGHRS and CDR2 YFSETQ. V dropped 4 bases and J dropped 3; count of bases not matched to a gene: 9. This CDR3 has 15 amino acids. The chain's CDR3 is CASSPRAQGDTEAFF. CDR3 coding DNA: TGCGCCAGCAGCCCCCGAGCGCAGGGGGACACTGAAGCTTTCTTT. The whole variable domain, remainder taken from reference TRBV5-1 and TRBJ1-1, is KAGVTQTPRYLIKTRGQQVTLSCSPISGHRSVSWYQQTPGQGLQFLFEYFSETQRNKGNFPGRFSGRQFSNSRSEMNVSTLELGDSALYLCASSPRAQGDTEAFFGQGTRLTVV.

J is TRBJ1-1 and V is TRBV24-1, with 7 bases lining up with TRBD1. CDR3 length equals 13 residues. Germline V gene data show CDR1 as KGHDR and CDR2 as SFDVKD. Trimming removed 5 bases from V and 7 bases from J; junction bases left unmatched: 6. CDR3 amino acids: CATSATGYSEAFF. The CDR3 coding sequence is TGTGCCACCAGTGCGACAGGGTATAGTGAAGCTTTCTTT.

This clonotype has only a few counts. This rearrangement joins TRBV3-1 to TRBJ2-2; maybe TRBD2 (6 bases). Germline CDR1 is LGHDT and CDR2 is YNNKEL (reference sequence). V was pared by 2 bases and J by 7 bases, with 20 bases between. The CDR3 runs to 17 residues. The CDR3 region has the DNA TGTGCCAGCAGCCAACCCCTCTCGGGACTCTCTCACGGGGAGCTGTTTTTT. It is translated as CASSQPLSGLSHGELFF.

Many counts were recorded for this clonotype. The rearrangement links TRBV7-2 to TRBJ2-7; 7 bases line up with TRBD1. This CDR3 contains 14 residues. Germline-derived CDR1 and CDR2 are SGHTA and FQGNSA. V gave up 4 bases and J gave up 1 base; unmatched junction bases: 4. CDR3 DNA sequence: TGTGCCAGCAGCTCCCGACAGGGTTCCTACGAGCAGTACTTC. The encoded protein is CASSSRQGSYEQYF.

The chain carries TRBV7-3 and TRBJ2-3; 7 nucleotides line up with TRBD1. Germline V gives CDR1 SGHTA, CDR2 FQGTGA. The CDR3 length is 15 residues. V gave up 3 bases and J gave up 0 bases; unmatched junction bases: 3. The CDR3: CASSLDRISTDTQYF. CDR3 sequence (DNA): TGTGCCAGCAGCTTGGACAGGATTAGCACAGATACGCAGTATTTT.

This clonotype was counted only a few times. The gene calls are TRBV20-1 and TRBJ2-1, with 9 bases aligning to TRBD2. CDR1 is DFQATT and CDR2 is SNEGSKA in the germline V gene (reference sequence). The CDR3 runs to 13 residues. After removal of 3 bases from V and 8 bases from J, the junction contained 5 bases not matched to a gene. The CDR3 sequence is CSASDSGGYEQFF. In DNA form, the CDR3 reads TGCAGTGCTAGCGATAGCGGGGGCTATGAGCAGTTCTTC.

The chain has TRBV7-2 and TRBJ1-1; tentatively, D is TRBD1 (5 bases). Between the trimmed V and J ends, which lost 0 bases and 5 bases, there was a span of 13 bases. CDR1 and CDR2 from the germline V gene are SGHTA and FQGNSA. CDR3 length: 15 amino acids. CDR3 coding DNA: TGTGCCAGCAGCTTAGCGGGGCATGTGGGGACTGAAGCTTTCTTT. It encodes CASSLAGHVGTEAFF.

V gene TRBV5-1 combines with J gene TRBJ1-5, with a tentative D call TRBD1 (6 bases). This CDR3 is 14 amino acids long. The germline V gene encodes CDR1 SGHRS and CDR2 YFSETQ. Trimming took 0 bases from V and 6 from J, leaving 10 bases between them. The CDR3, as DNA: TGCGCCAGCAGCTTGGCGGCAGGGGCTCAGCCCCAGCATTTT. Translated: CASSLAAGAQPQHF.

This clonotype came up a few times. The chain recombines TRBV7-9 with TRBJ2-3; perhaps TRBD1 as D (5 bases). Germline assignment: CDR1 SEHNR and CDR2 FQNEAQ (reference sequence). V was shortened by 8 bases and J by 6 bases, with 15 bases between the two germline ends. This CDR3 region has 13 residues. CDR3 region: CASHAPRADTQYF. CDR3 bases: TGTGCCAGCCATGCGCCCAGGGCGGATACGCAGTATTTT.

This clonotype was detected ten times or more. V and J are TRBV19 and TRBJ2-1; 10 bases fit TRBD2. The germline V gene encodes CDR1 LNHDA and CDR2 SQIVND (reference sequence). The V gene end was trimmed by 5 bases and the J gene end by 8 bases; junction bases not matched to a gene: 12. The CDR3 totals 16 residues. The CDR3 loop is CASSSGLAGDRDEQFF. Here the CDR3 DNA reads TGTGCCAGTAGTTCCGGCCTAGCGGGGGACCGGGATGAGCAGTTCTTC.

This sequence joins TRBV20-1 and TRBJ2-1; tentative D call: TRBD1 (5 bases). Germline assignment: CDR1 DFQATT and CDR2 SNEGSKA (reference sequence). V gave up 1 base and J gave up 7 bases, with 8 bases separating them. The CDR3 totals 12 residues. The CDR3 DNA is TGCAGTGCTAGAGTATACAGGAATGAGCAGTTCTTC. It is translated as CSARVYRNEQFF.